This entry lists 9 T cell receptor beta chains sequenced from one sample in a study of blood T cell repertoires in COVID-19. Sequenced by immunoSEQ multiplex PCR; TCRdb stores in-frame clones only, minus some. The sample records some 220,000 clones, approximately 85% being singletons. The sequenced material came from peripheral blood. These receptors originate from a woman between 70 and 85 years old with COVID-19, enrolled during active disease.

The V and J genes are TRBV7-3 and TRBJ1-1, with 7 bases that match TRBD1. CDR3 length equals 14 residues. The germline CDR1 and CDR2 sequences are SGHTA and FQGTGA. The J segment lost 1 base and the V segment lost 4 bases, leaving 3 bases of the junction unmatched. CDR3 nucleotide sequence: TGTGCCAGCAGCTCGCAGGGGGGGAACACTGAAGCTTTCTTT. Protein: CASSSQGGNTEAFF.

The chain combines TRBV11-2 with TRBJ2-1, with 9 bases lining up with TRBD2. There are 14 residues in the CDR3. J lost 9 bases, V lost 3 bases, and 6 bases had no gene match. Germline V gene data show CDR1 as SGHAT and CDR2 as FQNNGV. The CDR3 loop is CASSFLAGVGEQFF. The CDR3 DNA reads TGTGCCAGCAGCTTCTTAGCGGGAGTCGGTGAGCAGTTCTTC.

The V and J genes are TRBV5-1 and TRBJ2-5; TRBD2 agrees at 13 bases. Germline CDR1 SGHRS, CDR2 YFSETQ. This CDR3 is built from 16 residues. The V and J ends lost 0 bases and 2 bases, in that order; junction bases with no gene match: 1. CDR3 in amino acids: CASSLGGLAGQETQYF. CDR3 nucleotides: TGCGCCAGCAGCTTGGGGGGACTAGCGGGGCAAGAGACCCAGTACTTC.

The rearrangement joins TRBV25-1 to TRBJ2-7, with D tentatively TRBD2 (6 bases). From germline, CDR1 is MGHDK and CDR2 SYGVNS. The V end lost 2 bases, the J end lost 5 bases, and 10 bases lay between the germline ends. The CDR3 is made up of 13 amino acids. CDR3 residues: CASSERWGDEQYF. The CDR3 DNA reads TGTGCCAGCAGTGAACGATGGGGGGACGAGCAGTACTTC.

The V gene is TRBV3-1 (or the pseudogene TRBV3-2), the J gene TRBJ1-1, with unresolved D. Germline V gene lookup returns CDR1 LGHDT and CDR2 YNNKEL (reference sequence). The CDR3 totals 14 residues. V dropped 1 base and J dropped 7 bases, with 13 bases sitting between them. Here the CDR3 DNA reads TGTGCCAGCAGCCAAGTAGGAGGGAATGTTGAAGCTTTCTTT. Its translation: CASSQVGGNVEAFF.

Only a few counts were recorded for this clone. The V call is TRBV29-1, the J call TRBJ2-5, with D possibly being TRBD2 (6 bases). V lost 4 bases to trimming and J lost 4 bases, with 13 bases between them. CDR1 SQVTM and CDR2 ANQGSEA come from the germline V gene. CDR3 size: 13 residues. CDR3 nucleotide sequence: TGCAGCGTTGTGGTGGCGGGAACAGAGACCCAGTACTTC. It codes for CSVVVAGTETQYF. The entire variable domain, with the rest obtained from reference TRBV29-1 and TRBJ2-5, is as follows: SAVISQKPSRDICQRGTSLTIQCQVDSQVTMMFWYRQQPGQSLTLIATANQGSEATYESGFVIDKFPISRPNLTFSTLTVSNMSPEDSSIYLCSVVVAGTETQYFGPGTRLLVL.

The rearrangement joins TRBV14 to TRBJ2-2, with a weak D call TRBD2 (6 bases). V dropped 3 bases and J dropped 4 bases, with 12 bases sitting between them. Per the germline V gene, CDR1 is SGHDN and CDR2 is FVKESK. The CDR3 contains 15 residues. CDR3 sequence reads: CASSQGLQGTGELFF. The CDR3 DNA is TGTGCCAGCAGCCAGGGACTTCAGGGCACCGGGGAGCTGTTTTTT.

This chain uses TRBV5-1 with TRBJ2-5; D might be TRBD1 (5 bases). The V gene's germline CDR1 is SGHRS and CDR2 YFSETQ. The ends were cut back, 2 bases at V and 1 base at J, with 12 bases in the middle. This CDR3 is built from 15 residues. For the CDR3, the DNA is TGCGCCAGCAGCTTACAAAGACAGTCCCAAGAGACCCAGTACTTC. It codes for CASSLQRQSQETQYF.

The CDR3 is CATSRDGRYEQYF. DNA for the CDR3: TGTGCCACCAGCAGAGATGGGCGTTACGAGCAGTACTTC. The chain has TRBV15 and TRBJ2-7; D is unclear. CDR1 is LNHNV and CDR2 is YYDKDF in the germline V gene (reference sequence). The CDR3 totals 13 residues. With 0 bases removed from V and 4 bases from J, the gap between germline ends came to 7 bases. The full variable domain, rest sourced from reference TRBV15 and TRBJ2-7, is DAMVIQNPRYQVTQFGKPVTLSCSQTLNHNVMYWYQQKSSQAPKLLFHYYDKDFNNEADTPDNFQSRRPNTSFCFLDIRSPGLGDTAMYLCATSRDGRYEQYFGPGTRLTVT.